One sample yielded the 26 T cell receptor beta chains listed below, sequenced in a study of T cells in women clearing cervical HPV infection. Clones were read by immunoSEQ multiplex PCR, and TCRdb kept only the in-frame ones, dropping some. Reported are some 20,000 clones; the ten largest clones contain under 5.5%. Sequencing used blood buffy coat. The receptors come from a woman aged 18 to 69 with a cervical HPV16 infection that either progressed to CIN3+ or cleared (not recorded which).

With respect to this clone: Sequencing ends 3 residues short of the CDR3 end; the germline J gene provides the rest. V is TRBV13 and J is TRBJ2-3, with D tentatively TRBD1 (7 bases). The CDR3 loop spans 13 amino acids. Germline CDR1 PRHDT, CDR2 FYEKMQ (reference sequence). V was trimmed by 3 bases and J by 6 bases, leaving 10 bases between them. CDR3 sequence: CASSFRGRDTQYF. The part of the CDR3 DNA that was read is TGTGCCAGCAGCTTCAGGGGGAGGGATACG.

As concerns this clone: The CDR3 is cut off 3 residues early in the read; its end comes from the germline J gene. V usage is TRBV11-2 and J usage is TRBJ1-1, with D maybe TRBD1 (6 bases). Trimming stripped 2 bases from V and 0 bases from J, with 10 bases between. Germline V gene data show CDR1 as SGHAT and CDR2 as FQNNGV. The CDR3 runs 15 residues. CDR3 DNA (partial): TGTGCCAGCAGCTTAAGGGGGAGGATGAACACTGAA. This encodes CASSLRGRMNTE. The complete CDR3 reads CASSLRGRMNTEAFF.

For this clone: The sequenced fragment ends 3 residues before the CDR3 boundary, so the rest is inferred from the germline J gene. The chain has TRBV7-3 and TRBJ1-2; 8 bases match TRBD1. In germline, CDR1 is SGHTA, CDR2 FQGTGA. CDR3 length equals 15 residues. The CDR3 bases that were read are TGTGCCAGCAGGCGGACAGGGTTGCTTTCAGATACC. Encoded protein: CASRRTGLLSDT. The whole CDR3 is CASRRTGLLSDTYTF.

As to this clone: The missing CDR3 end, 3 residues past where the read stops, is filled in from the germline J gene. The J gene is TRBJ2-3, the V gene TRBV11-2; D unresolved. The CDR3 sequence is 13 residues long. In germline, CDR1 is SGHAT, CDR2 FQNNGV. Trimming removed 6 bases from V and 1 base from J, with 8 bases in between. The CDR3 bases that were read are TGTGCCAGCAGGTTATATGGCACAGATACG. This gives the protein CASRLYGTDT. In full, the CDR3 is CASRLYGTDTQYF.

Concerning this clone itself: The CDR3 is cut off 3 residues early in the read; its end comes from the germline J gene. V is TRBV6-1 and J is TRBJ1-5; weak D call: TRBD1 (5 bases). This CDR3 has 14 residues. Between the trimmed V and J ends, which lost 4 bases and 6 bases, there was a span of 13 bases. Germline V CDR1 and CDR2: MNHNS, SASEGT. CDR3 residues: CASSAAGMTQPQHF. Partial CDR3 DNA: TGTGCCAGCAGTGCTGCAGGGATGACTCAGCCC.

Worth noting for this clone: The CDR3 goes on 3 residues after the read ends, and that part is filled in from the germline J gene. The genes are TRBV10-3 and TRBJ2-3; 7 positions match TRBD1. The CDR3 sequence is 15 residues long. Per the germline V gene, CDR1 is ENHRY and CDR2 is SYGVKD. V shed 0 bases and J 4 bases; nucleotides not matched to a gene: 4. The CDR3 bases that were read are TGTGCCATCAGTGAGTCGCGAGGGGGCCCAGATACG. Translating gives CAISESRGGPDT. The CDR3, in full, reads CAISESRGGPDTQYF.

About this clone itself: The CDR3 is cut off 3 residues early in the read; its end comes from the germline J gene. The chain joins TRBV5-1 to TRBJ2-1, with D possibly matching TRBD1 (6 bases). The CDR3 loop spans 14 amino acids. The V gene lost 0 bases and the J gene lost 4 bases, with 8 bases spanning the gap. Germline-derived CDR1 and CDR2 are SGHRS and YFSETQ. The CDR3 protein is CASSLGQEYNEQFF. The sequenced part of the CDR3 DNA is TGCGCCAGCAGCTTGGGACAGGAATACAATGAG.

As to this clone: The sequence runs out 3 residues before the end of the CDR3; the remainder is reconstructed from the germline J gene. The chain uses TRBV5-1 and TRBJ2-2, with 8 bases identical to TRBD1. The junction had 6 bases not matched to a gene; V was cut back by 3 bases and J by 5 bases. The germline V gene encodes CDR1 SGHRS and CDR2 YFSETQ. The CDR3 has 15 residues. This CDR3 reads CASSSGQGETGELFF. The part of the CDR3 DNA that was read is TGCGCCAGCAGCTCCGGACAGGGAGAAACCGGGGAG. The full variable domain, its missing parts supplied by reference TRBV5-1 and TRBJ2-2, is KAGVTQTPRYLIKTRGQQVTLSCSPISGHRSVSWYQQTPGQGLQFLFEYFSETQRNKGNFPGRFSGRQFSNSRSEMNVSTLELGDSALYLCASSSGQGETGELFFGEGSRLTVL.

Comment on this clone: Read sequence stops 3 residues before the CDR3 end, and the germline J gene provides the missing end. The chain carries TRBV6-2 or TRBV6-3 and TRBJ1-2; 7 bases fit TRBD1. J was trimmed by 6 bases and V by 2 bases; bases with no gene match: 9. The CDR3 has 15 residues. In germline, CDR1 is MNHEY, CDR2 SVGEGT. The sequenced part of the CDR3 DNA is TGTGCCAGCAGTTACGGACAGGCCGCCATCAATGGC. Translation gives CASSYGQAAING. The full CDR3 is CASSYGQAAINGYTF.

The sequenced part of the CDR3 DNA is TGTGCCAGCAGCGGGACAGGGGAAGGCCACGAG. It encodes CASSGTGEGHE. The whole CDR3 reads CASSGTGEGHEQYF. The genes are TRBV28 and TRBJ2-7, with 10 nucleotides matching TRBD1. The CDR3 goes on 3 residues after the read ends, and that part is filled in from the germline J gene. Losses at the gene ends were 6 bases for V and 5 bases for J; bases not matched to a gene: 7. The CDR3 spans 14 residues. Germline V gene sequence: CDR1 MDHEN, CDR2 SYDVKM.

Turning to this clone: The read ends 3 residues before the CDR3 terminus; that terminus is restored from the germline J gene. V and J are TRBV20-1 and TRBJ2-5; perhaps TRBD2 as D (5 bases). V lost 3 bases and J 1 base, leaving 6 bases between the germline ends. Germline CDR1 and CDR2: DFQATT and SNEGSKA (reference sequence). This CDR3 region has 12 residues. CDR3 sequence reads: CSASSAQETQYF. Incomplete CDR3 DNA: TGCAGTGCTAGTAGCGCCCAAGAGACC.

The DNA read from the CDR3 is TGTGCCAGCAGCGTAGTAGGGTTAGATACG. This encodes CASSVVGLDT. The complete CDR3 reads CASSVVGLDTQYF. V and J are TRBV9 and TRBJ2-3; no reliable D call. Read sequence stops 3 residues before the CDR3 end, and the germline J gene provides the missing end. Germline CDR1 reads SGDLS; CDR2 reads YYNGEE. V gave up 0 bases and J gave up 5 bases, with 7 bases separating them. CDR3 length: 13 residues.

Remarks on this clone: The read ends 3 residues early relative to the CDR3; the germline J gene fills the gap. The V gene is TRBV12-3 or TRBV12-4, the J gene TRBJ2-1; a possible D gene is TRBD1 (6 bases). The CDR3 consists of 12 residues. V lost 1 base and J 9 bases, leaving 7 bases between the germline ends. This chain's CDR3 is CASSLEGGEQFF. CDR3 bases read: TGTGCCAGCAGTTTAGAAGGGGGTGAG.

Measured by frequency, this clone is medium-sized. The sequenced part of the CDR3 DNA is TGTGCCAGCAGCTCCTCAGGGGCCGGGGAG. Amino acid sequence: CASSSSGAGE. The complete CDR3 protein is CASSSSGAGELFF. The V and J genes are TRBV7-3 and TRBJ2-2, with a possible D match to TRBD1 (6 bases). The sequence runs out 3 residues before the end of the CDR3; the remainder is reconstructed from the germline J gene. Trimming stripped 4 bases from V and 6 bases from J, with 9 bases between. Germline CDR1 and CDR2: SGHTA and FQGTGA. There are 13 residues in the CDR3.

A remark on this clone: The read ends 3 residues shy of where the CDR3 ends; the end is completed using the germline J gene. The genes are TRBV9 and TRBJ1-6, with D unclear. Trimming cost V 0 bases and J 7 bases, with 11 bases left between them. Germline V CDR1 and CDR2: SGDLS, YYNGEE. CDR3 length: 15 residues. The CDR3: CASSVAWRLNSPLHF. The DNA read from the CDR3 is TGTGCCAGCAGCGTAGCTTGGCGGTTGAATTCACCC. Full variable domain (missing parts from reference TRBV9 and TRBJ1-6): DSGVTQTPKHLITATGQRVTLRCSPRSGDLSVYWYQQSLDQGLQFLIQYYNGEERAKGNILERFSAQQFPDLHSELNLSSLELGDSALYFCASSVAWRLNSPLHFGNGTRLTVT.

CDR3 amino acids: CASSSQGRGEQFF. CDR3 DNA (partial): TGTGCCAGCAGTTCACAGGGGAGGGGTGAG. V gene TRBV12-3 or TRBV12-4 combines with J gene TRBJ2-1; D could derive from TRBD1 or TRBD2 (7 bases each). The sequenced fragment ends 3 residues before the CDR3 boundary, so the rest is inferred from the germline J gene. V was clipped by 4 bases and J by 9 bases, with 13 bases between them. The CDR3 totals 13 residues.

CDR3 DNA (partial): TGTGCCAGCAGCTTAGTTACGGGGTTCAGTGAAAAA. Amino acids: CASSLVTGFSEK. The whole CDR3 sequence reads CASSLVTGFSEKLFF. The J gene is TRBJ1-4, the V gene TRBV7-2; no reliable D call. The CDR3 end falls 3 residues outside the read, so it is completed with the germline J gene. The ends were cut back, 1 base at V and 7 bases at J, with 13 bases in the middle. The CDR3 consists of 15 residues. Germline loops: CDR1 SGHTA, CDR2 FQGNSA.

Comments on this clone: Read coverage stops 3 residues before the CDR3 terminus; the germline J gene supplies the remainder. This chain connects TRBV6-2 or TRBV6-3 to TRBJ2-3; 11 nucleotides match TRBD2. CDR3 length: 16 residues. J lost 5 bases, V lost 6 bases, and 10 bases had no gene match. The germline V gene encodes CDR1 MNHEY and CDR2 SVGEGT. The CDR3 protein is CASRALAGERGDTQYF. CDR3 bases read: TGTGCCAGCAGAGCACTAGCGGGGGAGCGTGGAGATACG.

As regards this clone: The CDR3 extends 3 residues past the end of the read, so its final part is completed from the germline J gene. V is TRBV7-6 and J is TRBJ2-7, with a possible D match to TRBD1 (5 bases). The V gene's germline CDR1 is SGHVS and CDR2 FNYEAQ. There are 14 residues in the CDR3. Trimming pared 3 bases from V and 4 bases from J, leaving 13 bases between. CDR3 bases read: TGTGCCAGCAGCTTGACAGTAGATTGGTACGAG. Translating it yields CASSLTVDWYE. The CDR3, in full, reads CASSLTVDWYEQYF.

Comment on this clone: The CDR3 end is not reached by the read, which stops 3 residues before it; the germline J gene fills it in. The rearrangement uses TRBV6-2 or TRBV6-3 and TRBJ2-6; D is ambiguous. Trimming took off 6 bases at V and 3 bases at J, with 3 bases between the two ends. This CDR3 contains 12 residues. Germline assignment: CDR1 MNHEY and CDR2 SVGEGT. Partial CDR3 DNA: TGTGCCAGCAGATATGGGGCCAACGTC. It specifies CASRYGANV. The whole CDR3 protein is CASRYGANVLTF.

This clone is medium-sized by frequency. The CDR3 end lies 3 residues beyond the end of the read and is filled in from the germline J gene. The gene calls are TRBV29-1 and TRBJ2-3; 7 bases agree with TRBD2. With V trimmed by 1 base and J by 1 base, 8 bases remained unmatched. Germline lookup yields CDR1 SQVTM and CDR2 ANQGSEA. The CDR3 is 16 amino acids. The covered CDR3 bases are TGCAGCGTTGAAGGCCCAGGACTAGTGCGCACAGATACG. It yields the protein CSVEGPGLVRTDT. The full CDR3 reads CSVEGPGLVRTDTQYF.

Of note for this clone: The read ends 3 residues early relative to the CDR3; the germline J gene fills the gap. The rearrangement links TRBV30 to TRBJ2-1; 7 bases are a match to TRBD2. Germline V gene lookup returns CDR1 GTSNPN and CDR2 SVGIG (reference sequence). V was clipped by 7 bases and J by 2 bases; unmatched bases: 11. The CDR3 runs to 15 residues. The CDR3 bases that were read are TGTGCCTCCCTGACTAGCCCTTTTACCTACAATGAG. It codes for CASLTSPFTYNE. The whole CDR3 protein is CASLTSPFTYNEQFF.

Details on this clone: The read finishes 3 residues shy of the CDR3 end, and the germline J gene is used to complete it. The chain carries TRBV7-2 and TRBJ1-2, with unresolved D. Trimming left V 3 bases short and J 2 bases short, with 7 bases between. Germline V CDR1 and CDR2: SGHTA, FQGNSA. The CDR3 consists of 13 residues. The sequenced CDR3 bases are TGTGCCAGCAGCTTGACAACAAACTATGGC. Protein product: CASSLTTNYG. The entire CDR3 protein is CASSLTTNYGYTF.

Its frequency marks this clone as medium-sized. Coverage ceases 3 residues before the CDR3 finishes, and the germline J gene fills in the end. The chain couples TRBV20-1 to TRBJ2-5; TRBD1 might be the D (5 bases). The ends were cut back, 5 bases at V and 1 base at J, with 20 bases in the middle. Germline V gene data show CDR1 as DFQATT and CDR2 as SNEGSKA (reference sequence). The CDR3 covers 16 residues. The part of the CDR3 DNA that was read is TGCAGTGCTCTCCTCTGGGGCAGGTCTAGCCAAGAGACC. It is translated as CSALLWGRSSQET. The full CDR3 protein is CSALLWGRSSQETQYF.

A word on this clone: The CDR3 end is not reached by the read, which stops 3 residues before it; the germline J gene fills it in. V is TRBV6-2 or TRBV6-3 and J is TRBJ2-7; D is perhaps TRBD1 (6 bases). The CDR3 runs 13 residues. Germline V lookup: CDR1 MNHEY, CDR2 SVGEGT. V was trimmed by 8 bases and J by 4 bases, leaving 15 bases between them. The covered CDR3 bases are TGTGCCAGCGAGGGGACAACCGGATACGAG. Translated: CASEGTTGYE. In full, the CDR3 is CASEGTTGYEQYF.

The covered CDR3 bases are TGCAGTGCTAGAGATCAGGCAGGGGGTTTTGGC. Its protein product is CSARDQAGGFG. The full CDR3 sequence reads CSARDQAGGFGYTF. The V and J genes are TRBV20-1 and TRBJ1-2; 7 bases match TRBD1. Sequencing ends 3 residues short of the CDR3 end; the germline J gene provides the rest. CDR3 length equals 14 residues. Germline V gene sequence: CDR1 DFQATT, CDR2 SNEGSKA (reference sequence). The V segment lost 0 bases and the J segment 7 bases; nucleotides outside the gene matches: 8.